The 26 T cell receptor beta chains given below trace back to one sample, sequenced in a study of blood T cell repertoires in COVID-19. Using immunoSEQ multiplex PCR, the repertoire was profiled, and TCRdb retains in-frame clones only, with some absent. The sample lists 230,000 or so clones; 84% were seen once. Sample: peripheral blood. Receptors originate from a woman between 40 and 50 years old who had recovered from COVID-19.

The chain's CDR3 is CASSPDGDYGYTF. CDR3 nucleotides: TGTGCCAGCTCACCCGACGGGGACTATGGCTACACCTTC. The chain combines TRBV18 with TRBJ1-2; D call uncertain. V was clipped by 3 bases and J by 3 bases, with 8 bases between them. The germline CDR1 and CDR2 sequences are KGHSH and LQKENI. CDR3 length: 13 residues.

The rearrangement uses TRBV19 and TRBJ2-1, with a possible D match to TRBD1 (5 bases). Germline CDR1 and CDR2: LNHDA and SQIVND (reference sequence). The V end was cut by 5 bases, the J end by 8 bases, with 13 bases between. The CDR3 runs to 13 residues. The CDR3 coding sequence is TGTGCCAGTAGTCACACAGGTTCCGATGAGCAGTTCTTC. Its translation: CASSHTGSDEQFF.

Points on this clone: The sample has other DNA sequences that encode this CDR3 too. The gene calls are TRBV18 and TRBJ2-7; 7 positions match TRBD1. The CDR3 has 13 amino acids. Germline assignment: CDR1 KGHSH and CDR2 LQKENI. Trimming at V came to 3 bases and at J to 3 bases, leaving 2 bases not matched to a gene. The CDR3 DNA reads TGTGCCAGCTCACCCCGGGACAGCTACGAGCAGTACTTC. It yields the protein CASSPRDSYEQYF.

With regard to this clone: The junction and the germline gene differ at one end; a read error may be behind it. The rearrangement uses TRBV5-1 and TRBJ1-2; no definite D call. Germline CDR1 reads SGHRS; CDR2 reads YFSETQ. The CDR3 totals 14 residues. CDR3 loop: CASTLGHNDYGYTF. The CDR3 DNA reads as TGCGCCAGCACCTTGGGCCACAATGACTATGGCTACACCTTC.

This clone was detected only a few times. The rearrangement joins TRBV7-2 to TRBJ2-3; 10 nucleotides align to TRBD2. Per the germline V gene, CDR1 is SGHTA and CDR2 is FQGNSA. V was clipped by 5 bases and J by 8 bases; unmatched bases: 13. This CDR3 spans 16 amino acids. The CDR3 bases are TGTGCCAGCAGCACTAGGGGAAGCGGGGGGGCCGTTACGCAGTATTTT. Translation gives CASSTRGSGGAVTQYF.

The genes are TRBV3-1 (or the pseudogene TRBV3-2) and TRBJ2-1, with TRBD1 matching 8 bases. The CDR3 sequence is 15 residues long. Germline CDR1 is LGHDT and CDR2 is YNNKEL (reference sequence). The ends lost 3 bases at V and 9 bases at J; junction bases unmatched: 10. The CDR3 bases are TGTGCCAGCAGCCAGCCCGGGGAACAGGGGGGTGAGCAGTTCTTC. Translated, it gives CASSQPGEQGGEQFF.

In DNA, the CDR3 is TGTGCCAGCAGTTACGTGTTGTCTTCCTACGAGCAGTACTTC. Amino acid sequence: CASSYVLSSYEQYF. The rearrangement joins TRBV6-5 to TRBJ2-7; no definite D call. Trimming took 2 bases from V and 1 from J, leaving 9 bases between them. Per the germline V gene, CDR1 is MNHEY and CDR2 is SVGAGI. The CDR3 has 14 amino acids.

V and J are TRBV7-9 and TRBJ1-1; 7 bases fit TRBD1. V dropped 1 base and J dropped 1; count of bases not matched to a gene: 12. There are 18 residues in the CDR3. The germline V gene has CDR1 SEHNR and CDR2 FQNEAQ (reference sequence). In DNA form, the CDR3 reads TGTGCCAGCAGCTTAGGGGGACAGTGGGGACACCCGAACACTGAAGCTTTCTTT. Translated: CASSLGGQWGHPNTEAFF.

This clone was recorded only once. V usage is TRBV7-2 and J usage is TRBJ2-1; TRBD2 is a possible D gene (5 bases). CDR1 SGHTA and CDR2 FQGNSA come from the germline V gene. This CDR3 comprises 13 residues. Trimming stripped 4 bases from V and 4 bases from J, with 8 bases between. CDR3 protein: CASSSGDYNEQFF. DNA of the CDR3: TGTGCCAGCAGCTCCGGGGATTACAATGAGCAGTTCTTC.

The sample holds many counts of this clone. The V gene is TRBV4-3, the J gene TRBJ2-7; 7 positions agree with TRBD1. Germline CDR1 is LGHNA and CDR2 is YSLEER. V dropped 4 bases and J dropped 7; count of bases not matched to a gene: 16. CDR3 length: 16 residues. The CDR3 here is CASSRGTTGLTGEQYF. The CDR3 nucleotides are TGCGCCAGCAGCCGTGGGACAACCGGTCTGACAGGGGAGCAGTACTTC.

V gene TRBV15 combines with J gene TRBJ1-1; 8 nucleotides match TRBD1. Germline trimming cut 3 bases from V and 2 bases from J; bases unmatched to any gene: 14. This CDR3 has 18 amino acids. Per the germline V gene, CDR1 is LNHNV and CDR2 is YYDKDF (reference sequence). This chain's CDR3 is CATSREPGGWIGNTEAFF. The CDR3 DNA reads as TGTGCCACCAGCAGGGAACCAGGGGGCTGGATTGGAAACACTGAAGCTTTCTTT.

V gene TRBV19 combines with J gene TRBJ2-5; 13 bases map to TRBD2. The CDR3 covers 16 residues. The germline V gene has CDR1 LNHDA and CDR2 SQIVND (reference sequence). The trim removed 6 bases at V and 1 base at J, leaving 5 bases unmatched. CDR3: CASSPGLAGAQETQYF. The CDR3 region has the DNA TGTGCCAGTAGCCCCGGACTAGCGGGGGCCCAAGAGACCCAGTACTTC.

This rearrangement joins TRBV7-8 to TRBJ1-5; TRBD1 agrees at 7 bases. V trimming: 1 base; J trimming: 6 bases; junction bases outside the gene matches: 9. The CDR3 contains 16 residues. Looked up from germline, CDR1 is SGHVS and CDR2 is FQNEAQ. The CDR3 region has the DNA TGTGCCAGCAGCTTAGAGGGCAGGGGGTATAGTCAGCCCCAGCATTTT. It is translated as CASSLEGRGYSQPQHF. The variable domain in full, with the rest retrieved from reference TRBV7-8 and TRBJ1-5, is GAGVSQSPRYKVAKRGQDVALRCDPISGHVSLFWYQQALGQGPEFLTYFQNEAQLDKSGLPSDRFFAERPEGSVSTLKIQRTQQEDSAVYLCASSLEGRGYSQPQHFGDGTRLSIL.

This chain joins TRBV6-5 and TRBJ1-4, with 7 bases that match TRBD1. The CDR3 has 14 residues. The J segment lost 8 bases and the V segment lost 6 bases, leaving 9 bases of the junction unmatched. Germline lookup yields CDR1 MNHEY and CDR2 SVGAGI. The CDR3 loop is CASSPGQVREKLFF. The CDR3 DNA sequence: TGTGCCAGCAGCCCCGGACAGGTCCGGGAAAAACTGTTTTTT.

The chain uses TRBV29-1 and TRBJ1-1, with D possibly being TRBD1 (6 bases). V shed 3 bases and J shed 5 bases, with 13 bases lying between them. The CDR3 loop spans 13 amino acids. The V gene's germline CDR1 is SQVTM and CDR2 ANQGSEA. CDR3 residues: CSVEGTRGTEAFF. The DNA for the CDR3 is TGCAGCGTTGAGGGGACGAGGGGGACTGAAGCTTTCTTT.

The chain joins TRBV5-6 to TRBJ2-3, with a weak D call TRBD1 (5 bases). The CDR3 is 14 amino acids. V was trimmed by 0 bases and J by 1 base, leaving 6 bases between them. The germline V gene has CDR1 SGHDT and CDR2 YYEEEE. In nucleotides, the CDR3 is TGTGCCAGCAGCTTGGAACAGGGCACAGATACGCAGTATTTT. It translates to CASSLEQGTDTQYF.

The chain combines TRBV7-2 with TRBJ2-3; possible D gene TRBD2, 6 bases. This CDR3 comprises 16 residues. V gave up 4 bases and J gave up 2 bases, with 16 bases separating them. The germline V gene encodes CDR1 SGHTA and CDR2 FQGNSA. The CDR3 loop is CASSYWRGSPTDTQYF. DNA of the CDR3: TGTGCCAGCAGCTACTGGCGGGGATCTCCCACAGATACGCAGTATTTT.

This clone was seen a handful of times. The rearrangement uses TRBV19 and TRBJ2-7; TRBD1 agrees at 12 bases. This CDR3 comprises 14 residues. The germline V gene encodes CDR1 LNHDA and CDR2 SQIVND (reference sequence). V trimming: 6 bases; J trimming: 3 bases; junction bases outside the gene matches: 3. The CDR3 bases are TGTGCCAGTAGCGGGACAGGGGGCCTCTACGAGCAGTACTTC. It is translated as CASSGTGGLYEQYF. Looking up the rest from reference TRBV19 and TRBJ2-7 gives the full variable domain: DGGITQSPKYLFRKEGQNVTLSCEQNLNHDAMYWYRQDPGQGLRLIYYSQIVNDFQKGDIAEGYSVSREKKESFPLTVTSAQKNPTAFYLCASSGTGGLYEQYFGPGTRLTVT.

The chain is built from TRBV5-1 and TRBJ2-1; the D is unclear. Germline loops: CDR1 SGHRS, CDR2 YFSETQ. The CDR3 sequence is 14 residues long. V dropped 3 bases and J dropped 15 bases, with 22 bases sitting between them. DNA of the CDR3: TGCGCCAGCAGCTCGACCCCGGCTAGTGAGATATCGTTCTTC. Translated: CASSSTPASEISFF.

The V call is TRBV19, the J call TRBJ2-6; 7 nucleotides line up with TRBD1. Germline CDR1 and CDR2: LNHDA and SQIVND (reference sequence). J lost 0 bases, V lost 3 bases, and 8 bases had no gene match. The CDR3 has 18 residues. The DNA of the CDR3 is TGTGCCAGTAGTATTAAACAGGGGCGCTCCTCTGGGGCCAACGTCCTGACTTTC. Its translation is CASSIKQGRSSGANVLTF.

The CDR3 DNA reads as TGCGCCAGCAGCTTACAGGGCCGTGCAACTAATGAAAAACTGTTTTTT. Amino acid sequence: CASSLQGRATNEKLFF. The chain employs TRBV5-1 and TRBJ1-4, with D perhaps TRBD1 (6 bases). V shed 2 bases and J shed 0 bases, with 11 bases lying between them. The CDR3 has 16 residues. The germline gives CDR1 SGHRS, CDR2 YFSETQ. The full variable domain, with the rest looked up from reference TRBV5-1 and TRBJ1-4, is KAGVTQTPRYLIKTRGQQVTLSCSPISGHRSVSWYQQTPGQGLQFLFEYFSETQRNKGNFPGRFSGRQFSNSRSEMNVSTLELGDSALYLCASSLQGRATNEKLFFGSGTQLSVL.

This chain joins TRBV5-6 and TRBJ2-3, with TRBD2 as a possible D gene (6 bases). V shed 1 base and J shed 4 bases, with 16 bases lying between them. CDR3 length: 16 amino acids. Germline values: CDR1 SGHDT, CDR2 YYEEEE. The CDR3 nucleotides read TGTGCCAGCAGCTTGTGGGCGGGATTAAGTGCAGATACGCAGTATTTT. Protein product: CASSLWAGLSADTQYF.

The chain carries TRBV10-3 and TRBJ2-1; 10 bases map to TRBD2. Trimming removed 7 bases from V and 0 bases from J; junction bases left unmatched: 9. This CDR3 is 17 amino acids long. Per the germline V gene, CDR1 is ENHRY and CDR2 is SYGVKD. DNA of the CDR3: TGTGCCATCAAGGCTAGCGGGGGCCTTGACTCCTACAATGAGCAGTTCTTC. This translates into CAIKASGGLDSYNEQFF.

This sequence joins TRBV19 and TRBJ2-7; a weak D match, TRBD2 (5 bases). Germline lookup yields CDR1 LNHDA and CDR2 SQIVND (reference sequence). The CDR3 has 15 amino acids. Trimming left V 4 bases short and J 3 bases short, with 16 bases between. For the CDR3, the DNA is TGTGCCAGTAGTAGAGCGGTCCTTTCATTCTACGAGCAGTACTTC. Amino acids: CASSRAVLSFYEQYF.

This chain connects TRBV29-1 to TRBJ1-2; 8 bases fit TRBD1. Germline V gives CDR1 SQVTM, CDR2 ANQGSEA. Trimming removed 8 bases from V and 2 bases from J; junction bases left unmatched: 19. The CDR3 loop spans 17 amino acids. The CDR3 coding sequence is TGCAGCCCTCCCCGGCAGGGGGCAAGATTAATGAACTATGGCTACACCTTC. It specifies CSPPRQGARLMNYGYTF.

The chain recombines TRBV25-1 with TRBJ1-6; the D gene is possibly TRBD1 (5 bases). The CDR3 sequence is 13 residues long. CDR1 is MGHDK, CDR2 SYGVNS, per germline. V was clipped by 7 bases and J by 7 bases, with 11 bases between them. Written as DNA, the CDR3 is TGTGCCAGCAAGGGACGGGAGAATTCACCCCTCCACTTT. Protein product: CASKGRENSPLHF.